This TCR beta chain was sequenced during a study of CD8+CD57+ T cells in acquired aplastic anemia. Study context: On average, sorted CD4+ and CD8+ cells gave approximately 3.1 ug of DNA. Findings and caveats of the study: CD8+ Simpson's diversity showed no significant patient-control difference. Sharing between patients and controls was observed for twenty-nine CD8+ CDR3 sequences.

Patients chosen for sequencing had shown CD8+CD57+ cell expansion by flow cytometry. This CDR3 contains 14 residues. The V end was cut by 6 bases, the J end by 1 base, with 12 bases between. About this clonotype itself: What it recognizes is unknown.

Profiling that covered TCR beta VDJ and CDR3 relied on genomic DNA as its template. TCRdb reprocessed the reads with MiXCR, giving one entry per CDR3 protein. The sample has about 180,000 distinct CDR3 sequences; 63% are singletons. The clonotype comes from a human donor with aplastic anemia. The specimen was sorted CD4+, CD8+, or CD8+CD57+ T cells (not recorded which) from PBMCs. The J gene is TRBJ1-1, the V gene TRBV12-3 or TRBV12-4, with D possibly being TRBD1 (6 bases). CDR3 coding DNA: TGTGCCAGCAGACCGGGGGCCCCGAACACTGAAGCTTTCTTT. Protein product: CASRPGAPNTEAFF.